Detailed here is one T cell receptor beta chain. The antigen remains undetermined. Each donor provided at least one pre-ART PBMC sample and at least two post-ART PBMC samples. The data originate from a study of long-term antiretroviral therapy in people with HIV. The study's findings and limits: Diversity rose after ART but stayed below transplant donor controls.

The CDR3 runs 14 residues. Deletions cut 3 bases from V and 5 bases from J, with 14 bases between. In germline, CDR1 is SGHRS, CDR2 YFSETQ. A v3.0 immunoSEQ assay was performed at survey level. Sequencing was performed with immunoSEQ multiplex PCR; in TCRdb, only in-frame clones are kept and a portion is missing. This sample has approximately 23,000 clones; roughly 80% occur once, and the top ten carry 3.5% to 5.5%. This sequence was found in a man aged 25-45 years with HIV. This specimen consisted of unsorted PBMCs, obtained roughly 6.2 years after starting antiretroviral therapy. The gene calls are TRBV5-1 and TRBJ2-5, with D possibly matching TRBD1 (6 bases). The CDR3 region has the DNA TGCGCCAGCAGCTCAACAGGGTTGGGGGAGACCCAGTACTTC. Its translation is CASSSTGLGETQYF.